This T cell receptor (beta chain) was recorded in a study of radiotherapy plus CTLA-4 blockade in lung cancer. Study-wide context: Among all patients, approximately 17% showed objective responses, while 30% to 35% had disease control.

Sequenced by immunoSEQ multiplex PCR; TCRdb stores in-frame clones only, minus some. The sample contains 47,000 or so clones, around 83% of which appear only once. This specimen consisted of peripheral blood, obtained from a patient treated with radiotherapy plus ipilimumab. The TCR originated in a human donor with non-small cell lung cancer whose response to radiotherapy plus ipilimumab could not be evaluated.

CDR3 coding DNA: TGTGCCAGCGGGGAGCCTTCTGGGGCCAACGTCCTGACTTTC. Translating gives CASGEPSGANVLTF. The chain carries TRBV28 and TRBJ2-6, with D possibly being TRBD2 (5 bases). Germline lookup yields CDR1 MDHEN and CDR2 SYDVKM. The CDR3 runs 14 residues. Trimming took off 8 bases at V and 1 base at J, with 9 bases between the two ends.